This T cell receptor (beta chain) originates from a study of shared clonotypes between healthy human individuals. For the study at large: The cohort comprised a couple of women and a few men. Their ages spanned 18 to 49 years.

Trimming took 1 base from V and 0 from J, leaving 10 bases between them. The CDR3 runs 15 residues. Germline V gives CDR1 MGHRA, CDR2 YSYEKL. Study-wide findings and caveats: The study sampled only blood, and tissue repertoires likely differ. For naive CD4 cells, around 5% of clonotypes were shared across a handful of donors.

Libraries were prepared by immunoSEQ multiplex PCR; TCRdb keeps only in-frame clonotypes and omits some of them. Here the sample spans 660,000 or so clones, roughly 95% being singletons. On this clone: Its antigen is currently unknown.

CD45RO-negative, CCR7-selected cells formed the naive CD8 fraction, which excluded terminally differentiated effector memory CD45RA+ cells. The clonotype was recovered from a woman in her 30s in good health. The source material was naive CD8+ T cells sorted from blood. The chain combines TRBV4-1 with TRBJ2-7; D unresolved. CDR3 region: CASSQGKDLSYEQYF. The CDR3 DNA reads TGCGCCAGCAGCCAAGGGAAGGACCTCTCCTACGAGCAGTACTTC.